This TCR beta chain is drawn from a study of blood T cell repertoires in COVID-19. Study background: Donors in the United States, Italy and Spain gave samples during acute or convalescent COVID-19. Sources were T cells, B-cell-depleted T cells, or PBMCs; the material itself was cDNA or gDNA.

The CDR3 loop spans 16 amino acids. Germline assignment: CDR1 LGHNA and CDR2 YNFKEQ. V was cut by 0 bases and J by 2 bases, with 10 bases left in between. Study processing details: How many nucleated cells were present was estimated from reference gene primer amplification. Profiled with immunoSEQ multiplex PCR; TCRdb holds only in-frame clones, not every one. From that table come the V and J calls and clone size; the DNA was used to work out D and trimming. In the table there are about 270,000 clones, approximately 91% of which are singletons. The receptor's source is a woman aged 40 to 55 with acute COVID-19. The sample taken for sequencing was PBMCs or T cells enriched from blood (not recorded which). The chain combines TRBV4-2 with TRBJ2-2, with unresolved D. In nucleotides, the CDR3 is TGTGCCAGCAGCCAAGATATAAGCGTTAACACCGGGGAGCTGTTTTTT. The encoded protein is CASSQDISVNTGELFF.